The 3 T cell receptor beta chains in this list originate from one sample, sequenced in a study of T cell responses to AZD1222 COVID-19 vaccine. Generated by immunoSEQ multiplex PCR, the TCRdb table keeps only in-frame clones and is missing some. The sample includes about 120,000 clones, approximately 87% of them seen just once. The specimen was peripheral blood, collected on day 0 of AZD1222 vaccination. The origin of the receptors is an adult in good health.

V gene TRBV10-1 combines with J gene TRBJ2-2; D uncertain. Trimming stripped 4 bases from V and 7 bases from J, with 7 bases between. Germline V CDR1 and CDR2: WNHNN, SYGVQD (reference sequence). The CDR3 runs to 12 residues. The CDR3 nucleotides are TGCGCCAGCAGTGTTGGGGTCGGGGAGCTGTTTTTT. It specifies CASSVGVGELFF.

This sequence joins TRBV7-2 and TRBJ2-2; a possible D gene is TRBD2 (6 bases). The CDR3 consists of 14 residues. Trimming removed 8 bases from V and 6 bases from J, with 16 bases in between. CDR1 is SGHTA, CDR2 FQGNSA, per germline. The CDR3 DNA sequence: TGTGCCAGCTCCCGGGGAGGAGGGGCCGGGGAGCTGTTTTTT. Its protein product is CASSRGGGAGELFF. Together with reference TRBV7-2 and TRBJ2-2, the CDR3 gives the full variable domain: GAGVSQSPSNKVTEKGKDVELRCDPISGHTALYWYRQSLGQGLEFLIYFQGNSAPDKSGLPSDRFSAERTGGSVSTLTIQRTQQEDSAVYLCASSRGGGAGELFFGEGSRLTVL.

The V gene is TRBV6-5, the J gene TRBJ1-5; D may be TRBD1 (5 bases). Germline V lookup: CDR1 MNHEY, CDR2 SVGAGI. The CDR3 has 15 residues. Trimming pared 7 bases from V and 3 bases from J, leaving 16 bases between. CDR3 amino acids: CASIGRAWSNQPQHF. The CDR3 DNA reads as TGTGCCAGCATAGGCAGGGCATGGTCCAATCAGCCCCAGCATTTT.